Given below is one T cell receptor (beta chain) in context. Its antigen is as yet unknown. The trim removed 6 bases at V and 0 bases at J, leaving 17 bases unmatched. The CDR3 covers 20 residues. The germline V gene encodes CDR1 SNHLY and CDR2 FYNNEI. The data are from a study of a mutant IDH1 vaccine in newly diagnosed glioma. About the study: Patients had received radiotherapy, temozolomide, or both previously, most receiving both. Study-wide points: Immune responses induced by the vaccine were seen in roughly 93% of patients, spanning multiple MHC alleles.

Time point given: baseline, week 1 (first vaccination visit). Treatment meaning: pre-vaccination baseline after standard-of-care therapy. Sequenced by immunoSEQ multiplex PCR; TCRdb stores in-frame clones only, minus some. The sample lists around 24,000 clones, 80% to 95% occurring once. V and J are TRBV2 and TRBJ2-1; 10 bases are shared with TRBD2. Sequencing was performed on PBMCs, taken from a glioma patient treated with radiotherapy, temozolomide or both. This sequence was found in a man aged 25 to 40 with glioma. Here the CDR3 DNA reads TGTGCCAGCAGCCACGTTGGAGCGGGAGGGCAGGGGAGCTCCTACAATGAGCAGTTCTTC. Its translation: CASSHVGAGGQGSSYNEQFF.